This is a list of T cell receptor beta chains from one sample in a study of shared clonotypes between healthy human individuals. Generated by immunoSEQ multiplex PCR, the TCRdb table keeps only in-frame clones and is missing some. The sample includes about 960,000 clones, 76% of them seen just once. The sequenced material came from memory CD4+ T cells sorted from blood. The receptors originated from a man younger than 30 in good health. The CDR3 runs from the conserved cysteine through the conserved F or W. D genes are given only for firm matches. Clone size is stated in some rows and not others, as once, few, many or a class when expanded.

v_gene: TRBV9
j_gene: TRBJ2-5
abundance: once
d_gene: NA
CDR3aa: CASSPSGDVKQETQYF
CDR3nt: TGTGCCAGCAGCCCGTCGGGGGACGTAAAACAAGAGACCCAGTACTTC

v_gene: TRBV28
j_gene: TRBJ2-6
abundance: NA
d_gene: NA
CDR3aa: CASSLGSSGANVLTF
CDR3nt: TGTGCCAGCAGTTTAGGCAGCTCTGGGGCCAACGTCCTGACTTTC

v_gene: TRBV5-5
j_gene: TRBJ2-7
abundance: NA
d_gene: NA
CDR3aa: CASSLAGAVPPSYEQYF
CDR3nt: TGTGCCAGCAGCTTGGCTGGAGCGGTTCCTCCTTCCTACGAGCAGTACTTC

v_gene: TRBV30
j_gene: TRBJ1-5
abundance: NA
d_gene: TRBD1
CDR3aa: CAWQGVGNQPQHF
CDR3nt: TGTGCCTGGCAGGGGGTTGGGAATCAGCCCCAGCATTTT

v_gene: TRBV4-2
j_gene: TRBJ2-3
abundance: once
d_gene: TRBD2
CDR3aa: CASSQFRGGTDTQYF
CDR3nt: TGTGCCAGCAGCCAATTCCGGGGGGGCACAGATACGCAGTATTTT

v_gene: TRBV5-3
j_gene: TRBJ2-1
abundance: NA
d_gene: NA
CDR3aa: CARSLREQFF
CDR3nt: TGTGCCAGAAGCTTACGGGAGCAGTTCTTC

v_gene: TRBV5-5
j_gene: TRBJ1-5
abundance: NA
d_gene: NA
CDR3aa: CASSLDYGTYNQPQHF
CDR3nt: TGTGCCAGCAGCTTGGACTACGGGACATATAATCAGCCCCAGCATTTT

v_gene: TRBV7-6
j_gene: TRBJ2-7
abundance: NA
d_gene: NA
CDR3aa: CASSSQGGGYEQYF
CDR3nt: TGTGCCAGCAGCTCACAGGGCGGCGGCTACGAGCAGTACTTC

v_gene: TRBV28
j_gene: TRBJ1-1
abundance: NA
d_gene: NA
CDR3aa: CASSPAGVNTEAFF
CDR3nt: TGTGCCAGCAGCCCTGCAGGGGTGAACACTGAAGCTTTCTTT

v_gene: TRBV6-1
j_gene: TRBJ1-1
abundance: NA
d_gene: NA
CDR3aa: CASSERPRETEAFF
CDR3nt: TGTGCCAGCAGTGAACGACCGCGTGAAACTGAAGCTTTCTTT

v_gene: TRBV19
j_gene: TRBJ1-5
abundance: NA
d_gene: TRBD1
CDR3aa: CASSMDRAQPQHF
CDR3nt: TGTGCCAGTAGTATGGACAGGGCCCAGCCCCAGCATTTT

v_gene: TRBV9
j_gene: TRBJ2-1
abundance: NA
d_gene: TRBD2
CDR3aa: CASSESGSSYNEQFF
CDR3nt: TGTGCCAGCAGCGAAAGCGGGAGCTCCTACAATGAGCAGTTCTTC

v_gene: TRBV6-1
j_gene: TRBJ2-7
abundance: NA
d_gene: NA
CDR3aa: CASSEVGTLEQYF
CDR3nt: TGTGCCAGCAGTGAAGTTGGCACTTTAGAGCAGTACTTC

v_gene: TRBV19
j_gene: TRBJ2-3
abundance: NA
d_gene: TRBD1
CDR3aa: CASSIRGPSRNTQYF
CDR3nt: TGTGCCAGTAGTATTAGGGGGCCTAGCAGGAATACGCAGTATTTT

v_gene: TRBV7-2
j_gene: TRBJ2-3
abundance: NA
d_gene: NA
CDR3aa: CASSLVASNTDTQYF
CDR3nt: TGTGCCAGCAGCTTAGTGGCTAGCAACACAGATACGCAGTATTTT

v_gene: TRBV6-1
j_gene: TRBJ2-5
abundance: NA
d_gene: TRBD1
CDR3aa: CASSGQGGTQYF
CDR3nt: TGTGCCAGCAGTGGACAGGGCGGGACCCAGTACTTC

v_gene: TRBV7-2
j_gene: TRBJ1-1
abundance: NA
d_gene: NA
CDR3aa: CASSPRGGNTEAFF
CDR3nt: TGTGCCAGCAGCCCGCGGGGGGGAAACACTGAAGCTTTCTTT

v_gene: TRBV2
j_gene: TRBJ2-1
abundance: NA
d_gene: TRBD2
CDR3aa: CASSEGTSEGYEQFF
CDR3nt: TGTGCCAGCAGTGAGGGGACTAGCGAGGGCTATGAGCAGTTCTTC

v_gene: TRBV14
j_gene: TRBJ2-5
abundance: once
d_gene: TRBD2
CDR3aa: CASSRSGETQYF
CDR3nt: TGTGCCAGCAGCCGTAGCGGGGAGACCCAGTACTTC

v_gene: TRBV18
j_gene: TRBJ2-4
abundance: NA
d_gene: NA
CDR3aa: CASSPGTAQRNIQYF
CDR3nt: TGTGCCAGCTCACCTGGGACCGCTCAGCGGAACATTCAGTACTTC

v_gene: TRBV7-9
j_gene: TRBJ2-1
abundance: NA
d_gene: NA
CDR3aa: CATTTGSSYNEQFF
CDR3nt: TGTGCAACTACAACAGGGAGCTCCTACAATGAGCAGTTCTTC

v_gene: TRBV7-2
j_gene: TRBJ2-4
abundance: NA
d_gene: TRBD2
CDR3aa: CASSRTSGLAEEIQYF
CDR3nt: TGTGCCAGCAGCCGAACCTCGGGACTAGCGGAAGAGATTCAGTACTTC

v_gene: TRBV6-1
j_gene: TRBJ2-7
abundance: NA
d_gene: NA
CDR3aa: CASSETWARAYEQYF
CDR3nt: TGTGCCAGCAGTGAAACCTGGGCTCGGGCCTACGAGCAGTACTTC

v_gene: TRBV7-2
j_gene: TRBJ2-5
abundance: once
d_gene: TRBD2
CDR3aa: CASSSGLAGGWETQYF
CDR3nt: TGTGCCAGCAGCTCGGGACTAGCGGGGGGATGGGAGACCCAGTACTTC

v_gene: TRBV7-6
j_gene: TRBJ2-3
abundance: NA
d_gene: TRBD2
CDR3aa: CASSPRAGLGDSTDTQYF
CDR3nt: TGTGCCAGCAGCCCGAGAGCGGGACTAGGGGATAGCACAGATACGCAGTATTTT

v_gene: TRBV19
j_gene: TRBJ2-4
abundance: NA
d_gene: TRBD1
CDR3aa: CASRASQGARGKNIQYF
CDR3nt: TGTGCCAGTAGAGCCTCCCAGGGGGCGCGAGGCAAAAACATTCAGTACTTC

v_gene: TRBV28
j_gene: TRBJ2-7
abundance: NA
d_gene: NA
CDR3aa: CASSSPGTYGYEQYF
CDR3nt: TGTGCCAGCAGTTCACCGGGCACGTACGGCTACGAGCAGTACTTC

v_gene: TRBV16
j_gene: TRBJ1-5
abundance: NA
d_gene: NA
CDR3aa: CASSQSSGIGNQPQHF
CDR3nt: TGTGCCAGCAGCCAATCGTCGGGGATTGGCAATCAGCCCCAGCATTTT

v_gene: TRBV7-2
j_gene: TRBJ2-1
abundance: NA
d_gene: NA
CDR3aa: CASSLASSGGQFF
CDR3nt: TGTGCCAGCAGCTTAGCATCATCTGGAGGGCAGTTCTTC

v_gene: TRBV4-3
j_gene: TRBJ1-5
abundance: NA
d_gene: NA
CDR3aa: CASSQDRDQPQHF
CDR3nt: TGCGCCAGCAGCCAAGATCGTGACCAGCCCCAGCATTTT

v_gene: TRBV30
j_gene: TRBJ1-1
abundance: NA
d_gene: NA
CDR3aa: CAWSVRSLNTEAFF
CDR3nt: TGTGCCTGGAGTGTTCGCAGTTTGAACACTGAAGCTTTCTTT

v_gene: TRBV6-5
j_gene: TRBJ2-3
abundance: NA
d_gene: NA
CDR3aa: CASSNTDTQYF
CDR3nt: TGTGCCAGCAGTAACACAGATACGCAGTATTTT

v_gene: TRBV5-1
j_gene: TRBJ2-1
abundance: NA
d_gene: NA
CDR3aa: CASSAKVTGYNEQFF
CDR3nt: TGCGCCAGCAGCGCGAAAGTTACAGGGTACAATGAGCAGTTCTTC

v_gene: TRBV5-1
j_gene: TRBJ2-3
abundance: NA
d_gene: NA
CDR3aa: CASSLEGPRVDTQYF
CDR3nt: TGCGCCAGCAGCTTGGAGGGACCGCGGGTAGATACGCAGTATTTT